This TCR beta chain stems from a study of response to subunit inactivated influenza vaccine. Each CDR3 protein gets one entry after TCRdb re-called the RT-PCR reads with MiXCR. The data contain 550,000 to 800,000 distinct CDR3 sequences, roughly 14% of them singletons. J lost 5 bases, V lost 7 bases, and 6 bases had no gene match. This CDR3 region has 13 residues. CDR1 MNHEY and CDR2 SMNVEV come from the germline V gene (reference sequence). The receptor's source is a man aged 50 to 60 who received an inactivated influenza vaccine. Sequences were derived from PBMCs from blood, sampled 11 to 12 days after vaccination. The gene calls are TRBV27 and TRBJ2-3; 7 nucleotides align to TRBD2. The CDR3 is CASKRGGGDTQYF. CDR3 DNA: TGTGCCAGCAAAAGGGGCGGGGGAGATACGCAGTATTTT.